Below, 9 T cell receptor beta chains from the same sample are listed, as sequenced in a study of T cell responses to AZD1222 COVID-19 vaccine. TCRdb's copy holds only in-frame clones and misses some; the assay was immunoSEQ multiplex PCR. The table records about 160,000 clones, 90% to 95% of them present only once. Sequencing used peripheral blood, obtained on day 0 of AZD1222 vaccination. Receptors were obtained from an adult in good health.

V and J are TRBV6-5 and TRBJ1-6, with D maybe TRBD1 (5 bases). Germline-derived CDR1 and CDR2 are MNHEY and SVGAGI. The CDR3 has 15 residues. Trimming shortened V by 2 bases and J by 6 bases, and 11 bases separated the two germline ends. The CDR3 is CASSYGGDGNSPLHF. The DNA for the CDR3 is TGTGCCAGCAGTTACGGAGGGGATGGTAATTCACCCCTCCACTTT.

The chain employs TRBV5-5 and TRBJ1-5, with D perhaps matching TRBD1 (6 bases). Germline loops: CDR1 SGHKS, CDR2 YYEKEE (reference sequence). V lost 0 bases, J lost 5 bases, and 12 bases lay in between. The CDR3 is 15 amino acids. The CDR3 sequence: CASSLAGRGDQPQHF. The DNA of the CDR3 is TGTGCCAGCAGCTTGGCCGGCAGGGGCGATCAGCCCCAGCATTTT.

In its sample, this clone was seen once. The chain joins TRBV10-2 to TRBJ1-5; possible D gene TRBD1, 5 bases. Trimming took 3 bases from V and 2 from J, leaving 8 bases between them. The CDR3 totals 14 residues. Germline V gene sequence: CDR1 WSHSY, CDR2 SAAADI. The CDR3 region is CASSDWGGNQPQHF. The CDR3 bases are TGCGCCAGCAGTGACTGGGGGGGCAATCAGCCCCAGCATTTT.

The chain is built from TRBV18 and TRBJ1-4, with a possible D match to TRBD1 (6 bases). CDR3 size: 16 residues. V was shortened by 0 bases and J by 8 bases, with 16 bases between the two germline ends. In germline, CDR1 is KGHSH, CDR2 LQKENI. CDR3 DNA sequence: TGTGCCAGCTCACCACCGGGACACACCCGCGGGGAAAAACTGTTTTTT. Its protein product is CASSPPGHTRGEKLFF.

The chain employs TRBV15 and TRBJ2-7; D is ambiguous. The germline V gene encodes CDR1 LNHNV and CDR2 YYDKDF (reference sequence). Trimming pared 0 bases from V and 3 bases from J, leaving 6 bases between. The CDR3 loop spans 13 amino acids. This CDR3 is CATSRDSFYEQYV. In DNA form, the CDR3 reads TGTGCCACCAGCAGAGATTCCTTCTACGAGCAGTACGTC.

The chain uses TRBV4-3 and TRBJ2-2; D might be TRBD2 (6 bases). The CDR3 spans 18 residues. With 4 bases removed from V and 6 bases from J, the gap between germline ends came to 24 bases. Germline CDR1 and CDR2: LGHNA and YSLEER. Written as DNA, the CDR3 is TGCGCCAGCAGCCCCACGTCTGGAGGGGAATGGGATGCCGGGGAGCTGTTTTTT. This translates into CASSPTSGGEWDAGELFF.

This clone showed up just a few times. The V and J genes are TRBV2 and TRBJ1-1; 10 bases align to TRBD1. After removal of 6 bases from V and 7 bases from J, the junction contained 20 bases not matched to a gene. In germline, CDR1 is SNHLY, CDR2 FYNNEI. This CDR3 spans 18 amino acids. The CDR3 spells CASRAGTGVSTRGSEAFF. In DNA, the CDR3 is TGTGCCAGCAGGGCCGGGACAGGGGTTTCCACAAGGGGTAGTGAAGCTTTCTTT.

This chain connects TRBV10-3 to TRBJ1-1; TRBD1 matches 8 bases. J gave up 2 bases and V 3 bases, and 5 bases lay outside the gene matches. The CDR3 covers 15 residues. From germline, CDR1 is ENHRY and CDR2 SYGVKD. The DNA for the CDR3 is TGTGCCATCAGTGAACCCGGACAGGGCAACACTGAAGCTTTCTTT. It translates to CAISEPGQGNTEAFF.

CDR3 amino acids: CASLKGQGADSPLHF. CDR3 DNA: TGTGCCAGCCTTAAGGGACAGGGGGCCGATTCACCCCTCCACTTT. The rearrangement links TRBV6-5 to TRBJ1-6, with 12 bases matching TRBD1. V was clipped by 8 bases and J by 8 bases; unmatched bases: 7. Looked up from germline, CDR1 is MNHEY and CDR2 is SVGAGI. This CDR3 has 15 residues.